The 9 T cell receptor beta chains listed next were all sequenced from one sample in a study of T cell responses to AZD1222 COVID-19 vaccine (dated by TCRdb to about 2021). Explained via the paper, the time point label denotes: about 28 days (+/-7) after the second vaccine dose. The library was made by the immunoSEQ multiplex PCR assay. Not all clones reach the TCRdb copy of this immuneACCESS table, which keeps in-frame sequences only. Checked studies attribute under half of the gap to unresolved V genes and leave the rest unexplained. Counted in this sample were over 130,000 clones; roughly nine tenths of them appeared once. Clones ranked in the top ten supply about a tenth of the sample. The source was peripheral blood, collected 28 days after the second AZD1222 dose. Receptor source: an adult who received the AZD1222 COVID-19 vaccine.

This sequence joins TRBV7-8 and TRBJ2-3; D perhaps matches TRBD2 (7 bases). Germline V gives CDR1 SGHVS, CDR2 FQNEAQ. Trimming pared 5 bases from V and 3 bases from J, leaving 18 bases between. CDR3 size: 16 residues. The CDR3 region is CASSASWGGLTDTQYF. The CDR3, as DNA: TGTGCCAGCAGCGCGAGTTGGGGGGGCCTTACAGATACGCAGTATTTT.

J is TRBJ1-1 and V is TRBV12-3 or TRBV12-4, with no clear D. This CDR3 has 11 residues. V was trimmed by 1 base and J by 10 bases, leaving 7 bases between them. In DNA, the CDR3 is TGTGCCAGCAGTTTAGGAGCTGGAGCTTTCTTT. Translated: CASSLGAGAFF.

The genes are TRBV4-1 and TRBJ2-5; the match to TRBD2 covers 8 bases. This CDR3 contains 16 residues. Germline CDR1 MGHRA, CDR2 YSYEKL. The V segment lost 2 bases and the J segment 0 bases; nucleotides outside the gene matches: 5. DNA of the CDR3: TGCGCCAGCAGCCAACTAGGACTAGCAGACCAAGAGACCCAGTACTTC. Translated: CASSQLGLADQETQYF.

V usage is TRBV11-3 and J usage is TRBJ2-7; possibly TRBD1 for D (6 bases). Deletions cut 3 bases from V and 8 bases from J, with 14 bases between. Germline CDR1 and CDR2: SGHNT and YENEEA. The CDR3 covers 13 residues. The CDR3 loop reads CASSLDQQGQQYF. The CDR3 bases are TGTGCCAGCAGCTTGGACCAACAGGGACAGCAGTACTTC. The full variable domain, its missing parts supplied by reference TRBV11-3 and TRBJ2-7, is EAGVVQSPRYKIIEKKQPVAFWCNPISGHNTLYWYLQNLGQGPELLIRYENEEAVDDSQLPKDRFSAERLKGVDSTLKIQPAELGDSAVYLCASSLDQQGQQYFGPGTRLTVT.

The J gene is TRBJ1-6, the V gene TRBV28, with D possibly matching TRBD1 (5 bases). The germline gives CDR1 MDHEN, CDR2 SYDVKM. V lost 3 bases, J lost 3 bases, and 18 bases lay in between. This CDR3 region has 18 residues. CDR3 region: CASSFSYRGRDYNSPLHF. The CDR3, as DNA: TGTGCCAGCAGTTTCTCATATAGGGGAAGGGACTATAATTCACCCCTCCACTTT.

The V call is TRBV2, the J call TRBJ2-1, with 10 bases fitting TRBD2. Germline values: CDR1 SNHLY, CDR2 FYNNEI. V was clipped by 7 bases and J by 1 base; unmatched bases: 10. The CDR3 consists of 17 residues. CDR3 residues: CASIRAGGLESYNEQFF. The CDR3 DNA reads TGTGCCAGCATCAGAGCGGGAGGGTTGGAGTCCTACAATGAGCAGTTCTTC.

The chain links TRBV12-3 or TRBV12-4 to TRBJ1-2, with D possibly TRBD1 on 5 matching bases. V was clipped by 2 bases and J by 7 bases, with 11 bases between them. The CDR3 consists of 13 residues. CDR3 sequence reads: CASSLRGTGGYTF. DNA for the CDR3: TGTGCCAGCAGTTTACGGGGGACTGGTGGCTACACCTTC.

The chain has TRBV25-1 and TRBJ1-2, with a weak D call TRBD1 (6 bases). Trimming took off 5 bases at V and 11 bases at J, with 15 bases between the two ends. Germline CDR1 is MGHDK and CDR2 is SYGVNS. The CDR3 loop spans 12 amino acids. CDR3 amino acids: CASSWGQASYTF. The CDR3 DNA is TGTGCCAGCAGTTGGGGACAAGCATCATACACCTTC.

This chain uses TRBV3-1 (or the pseudogene TRBV3-2) with TRBJ1-6; 8 nucleotides agree with TRBD1. This CDR3 region has 15 residues. Germline V gene lookup returns CDR1 LGHDT and CDR2 YNNKEL (reference sequence). Trimming at V came to 2 bases and at J to 10 bases, leaving 7 bases not matched to a gene. The CDR3 spells CASSQSGGAGSPLHF. The CDR3 nucleotides read TGTGCCAGCAGCCAATCAGGGGGCGCGGGCTCACCCCTCCACTTT.